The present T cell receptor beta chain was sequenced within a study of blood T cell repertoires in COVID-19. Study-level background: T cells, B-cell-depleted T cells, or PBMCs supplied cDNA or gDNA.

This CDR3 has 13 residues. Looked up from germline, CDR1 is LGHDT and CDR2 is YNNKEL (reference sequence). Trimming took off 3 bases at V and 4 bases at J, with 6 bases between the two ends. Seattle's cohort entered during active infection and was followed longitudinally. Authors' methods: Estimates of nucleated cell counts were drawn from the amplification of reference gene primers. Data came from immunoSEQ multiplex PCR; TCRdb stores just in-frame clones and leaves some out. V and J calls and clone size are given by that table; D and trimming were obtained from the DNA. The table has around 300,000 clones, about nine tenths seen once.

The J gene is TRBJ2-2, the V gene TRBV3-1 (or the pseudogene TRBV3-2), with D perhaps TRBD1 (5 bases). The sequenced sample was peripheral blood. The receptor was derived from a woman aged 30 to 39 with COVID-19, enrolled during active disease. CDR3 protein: CASSHRGTGELFF. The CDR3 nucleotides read TGTGCCAGCAGCCATAGGGGCACCGGGGAGCTGTTTTTT.